One sample yielded the 8 T cell receptor beta chains listed below, sequenced in a study of blood T cell repertoires in COVID-19. The data were produced by immunoSEQ multiplex PCR, yet TCRdb's version contains in-frame clones alone and is incomplete. The sample contains hundreds of thousands of clones, around 87% of which appear only once. Sequenced input: peripheral blood. Receptors were obtained from a man in his 70s with acute or convalescent COVID-19.

V usage is TRBV5-1 and J usage is TRBJ2-3; 8 bases match TRBD1. The germline CDR1 and CDR2 sequences are SGHRS and YFSETQ. J was trimmed by 2 bases and V by 4 bases; bases with no gene match: 9. The CDR3 contains 16 residues. Here the CDR3 reads CASSGGQGRTTDTQYF. Written as DNA, the CDR3 is TGCGCCAGCAGCGGCGGACAGGGCAGAACCACAGATACGCAGTATTTT.

The V gene is TRBV5-6, the J gene TRBJ1-2, with 9 bases that match TRBD1. Germline-derived CDR1 and CDR2 are SGHDT and YYEEEE. V lost 4 bases, J lost 4 bases, and 5 bases stayed unmatched. The CDR3 sequence is 14 residues long. CDR3 DNA: TGTGCCAGCAGCAGGGGGACAGGGATCTATGGCTACACCTTC. This gives the protein CASSRGTGIYGYTF. The full variable domain, rest sourced from reference TRBV5-6 and TRBJ1-2, is DAGVTQSPTHLIKTRGQQVTLRCSPKSGHDTVSWYQQALGQGPQFIFQYYEEEERQRGNFPDRFSGHQFPNYSSELNVNALLLGDSALYLCASSRGTGIYGYTFGSGTRLTVV.

The V call is TRBV9, the J call TRBJ2-3; D may be TRBD2 (5 bases). The CDR3 is 16 amino acids. Germline V lookup: CDR1 SGDLS, CDR2 YYNGEE. V lost 2 bases, J lost 4 bases, and 17 bases lay in between. The CDR3 loop is CASSVSAERPADTQYF. The CDR3 DNA is TGTGCCAGCAGCGTCTCAGCGGAGCGCCCCGCAGATACGCAGTATTTT.

The chain joins TRBV6-6 to TRBJ2-1; 8 nucleotides match TRBD2. Germline trimming cut 10 bases from V and 3 bases from J; bases unmatched to any gene: 14. The germline gives CDR1 MNHNY, CDR2 SVGAGI (reference sequence). The CDR3 consists of 16 residues. CDR3 loop: CATNPIAGLGYNEQFF. The CDR3 nucleotides are TGTGCCACCAACCCGATAGCGGGACTAGGCTACAATGAGCAGTTCTTC.

The V call is TRBV6-4, the J call TRBJ1-1; 7 bases align to TRBD1. In germline, CDR1 is MRHNA, CDR2 SNTAGT. Trimming cost V 5 bases and J 4 bases; bases outside gene matches: 13. This CDR3 region has 16 residues. CDR3 in DNA: TGTGCCAGCAGTCATGCCGCTGACAGGGTTATCACTGAAGCTTTCTTT. It codes for CASSHAADRVITEAFF.

The chain joins TRBV2 to TRBJ1-1; TRBD1 might be the D (6 bases). Trimming took 11 bases from V and 5 from J, leaving 15 bases between them. This CDR3 is 12 amino acids long. Germline CDR1 reads SNHLY; CDR2 reads FYNNEI. CDR3 in DNA: TGTGCCGCAAGGGGGTGGAGGACTGAAGCTTTCTTT. It translates to CAARGWRTEAFF.

The chain is built from TRBV6-1 and TRBJ1-2, with 12 bases aligning to TRBD1. CDR3 length: 17 residues. Trimming at V came to 4 bases and at J to 3 bases, leaving 9 bases not matched to a gene. Germline V CDR1 and CDR2: MNHNS, SASEGT. Here the CDR3 reads CASSGRDRGRLDYGYTF. The CDR3 coding sequence is TGTGCCAGCAGTGGCCGGGACAGGGGGCGGCTTGACTATGGCTACACCTTC.

The V and J genes are TRBV4-3 and TRBJ2-2; D gene unclear. There are 15 residues in the CDR3. Looked up from germline, CDR1 is LGHNA and CDR2 is YSLEER. Trimming shortened V by 0 bases and J by 5 bases, and 10 bases separated the two germline ends. In DNA, the CDR3 is TGCGCCAGCAGCCAAGAAATCCGTCTTACCGGGGAGCTGTTTTTT. Amino acid sequence: CASSQEIRLTGELFF.